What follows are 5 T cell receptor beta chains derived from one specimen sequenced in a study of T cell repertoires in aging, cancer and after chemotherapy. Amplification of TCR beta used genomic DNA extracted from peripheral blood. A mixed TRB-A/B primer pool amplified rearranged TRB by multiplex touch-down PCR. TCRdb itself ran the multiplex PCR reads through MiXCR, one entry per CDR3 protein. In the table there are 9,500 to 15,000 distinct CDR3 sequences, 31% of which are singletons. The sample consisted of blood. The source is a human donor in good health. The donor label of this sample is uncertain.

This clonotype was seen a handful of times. The chain's CDR3 is CANRARGPDTQYF. CDR3 bases: TGTGCCAACCGAGCGAGGGGGCCAGATACGCAGTATTTT. The chain links TRBV5-4 to TRBJ2-3; TRBD1 aligns across 7 bases. The germline gives CDR1 SGHNT, CDR2 YYREEE (reference sequence). V lost 9 bases to trimming and J lost 4 bases; unmatched junction nucleotides: 8. The CDR3 loop spans 13 amino acids.

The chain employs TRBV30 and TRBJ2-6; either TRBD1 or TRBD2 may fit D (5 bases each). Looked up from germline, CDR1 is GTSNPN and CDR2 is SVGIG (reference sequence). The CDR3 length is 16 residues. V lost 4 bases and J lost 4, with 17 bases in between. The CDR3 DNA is TGTGCCTGGAATAAGGTGGGGGATTCAGGGGCCAACGTCCTGACTTTC. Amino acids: CAWNKVGDSGANVLTF.

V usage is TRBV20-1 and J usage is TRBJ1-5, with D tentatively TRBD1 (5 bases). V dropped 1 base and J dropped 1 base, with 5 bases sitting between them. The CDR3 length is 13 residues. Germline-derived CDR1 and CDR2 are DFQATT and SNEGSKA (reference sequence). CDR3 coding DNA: TGCAGTGCTAGAGGGGACAGCAATCAGCCCCAGCATTTT. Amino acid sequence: CSARGDSNQPQHF.

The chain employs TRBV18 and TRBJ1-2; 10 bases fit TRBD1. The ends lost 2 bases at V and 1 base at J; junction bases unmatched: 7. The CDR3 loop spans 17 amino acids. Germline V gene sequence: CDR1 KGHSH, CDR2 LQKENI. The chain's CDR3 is CASSPRTGGIFNYGYTF. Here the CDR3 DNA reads TGTGCCAGCTCACCAAGGACAGGGGGTATTTTTAACTATGGCTACACCTTC.

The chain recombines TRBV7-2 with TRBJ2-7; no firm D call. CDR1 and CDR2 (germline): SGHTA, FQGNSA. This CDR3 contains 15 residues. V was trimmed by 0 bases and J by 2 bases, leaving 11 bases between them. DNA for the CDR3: TGTGCCAGCAGCTTAGCCCCTCGAAGTCCCTACGAGCAGTACTTC. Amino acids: CASSLAPRSPYEQYF. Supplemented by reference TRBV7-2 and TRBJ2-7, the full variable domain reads GAGVSQSPSNKVTEKGKDVELRCDPISGHTALYWYRQSLGQGLEFLIYFQGNSAPDKSGLPSDRFSAERTGGSVSTLTIQRTQQEDSAVYLCASSLAPRSPYEQYFGPGTRLTVT.